A single TCR beta chain is shown here with its context. The CDR3 is made up of 17 amino acids. The V end was cut by 4 bases, the J end by 2 bases, with 22 bases between. CDR1 and CDR2 from the germline V gene are SGHKS and YYEKEE (reference sequence). This specimen comes from a study of T cells in Graves' hyperthyroidism and ophthalmopathy. Regions amplified from RNA transcripts were the TCR beta CDR3 regions. With the HTBI primer set, the TCR CDR3 went through a first round of RT-PCR. In TCRdb, the multiplex PCR reads were re-called with MiXCR into one record per CDR3 protein. The sample has approximately 530,000 distinct CDR3 sequences; 20% are singletons.

The origin of this receptor is a man aged 35 to 55 with Graves' ophthalmopathy. The sample taken for sequencing was blood. The chain is built from TRBV5-5 and TRBJ2-7, with D possibly being TRBD1 (5 bases). The CDR3 sequence is CASSPPSPGQGPYEQYF. The DNA for the CDR3 is TGTGCCAGCAGCCCCCCCTCCCCTGGGCAGGGTCCCTACGAGCAGTACTTC.